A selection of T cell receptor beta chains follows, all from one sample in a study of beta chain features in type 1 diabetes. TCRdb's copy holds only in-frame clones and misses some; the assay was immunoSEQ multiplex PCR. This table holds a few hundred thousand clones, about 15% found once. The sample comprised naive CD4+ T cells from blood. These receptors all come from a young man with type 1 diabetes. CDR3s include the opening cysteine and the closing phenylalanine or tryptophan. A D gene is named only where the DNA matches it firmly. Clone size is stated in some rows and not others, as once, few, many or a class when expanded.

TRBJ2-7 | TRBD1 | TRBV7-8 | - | TGTGCCAGCAGCTTCAACAGGGGCCCCTACGAGCAGTACTTC | CASSFNRGPYEQYF
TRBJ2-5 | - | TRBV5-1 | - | TGCGCCACCCGTGACGGCGTCGGGGGCCAAGAGACCCAGTACTTC | CATRDGVGGQETQYF
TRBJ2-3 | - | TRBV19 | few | TGTGCCAGTAGTACACAGGACAGCAGAGATACGCAGTATTTT | CASSTQDSRDTQYF
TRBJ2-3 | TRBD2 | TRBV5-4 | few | TGTGCCAGCAGGGACGATTGGCGGGAGTATGGCACAGATACGCAGTATTTT | CASRDDWREYGTDTQYF
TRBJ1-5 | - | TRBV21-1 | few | TGTGCCAGCAGCAAACCCTCTGGGGCAGGGGGCTCCTATTCCCAGCATTTT | CASSKPSGAGGSYSQHF
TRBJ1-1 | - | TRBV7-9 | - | TGTGCCAGCAGCTCCCAGGGGGAAGCTTTCTTT | CASSSQGEAFF
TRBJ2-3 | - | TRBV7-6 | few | TGTGCCAGCAGCTTAGAGGGGGTGTTGACGCAGTATTTT | CASSLEGVLTQYF
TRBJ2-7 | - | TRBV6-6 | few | TGTGCCAGCAGTACCCCCCTGCAGGGGACCTACGAGCAGTACTTC | CASSTPLQGTYEQYF
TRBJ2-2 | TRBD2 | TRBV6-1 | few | TGTGCCCGGGGGGGCGCGAACACCGGGGAGCTGTTTTTT | CARGGANTGELFF
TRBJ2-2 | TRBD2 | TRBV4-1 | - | TGCGCCAGCTCCCGCTGGGCGGGGGGTTACACCGGGGAGCTGTTTTTT | CASSRWAGGYTGELFF
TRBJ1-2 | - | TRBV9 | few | TGTGCCAGCAGCGAGGCCGGGGGGGGTGATGGCTACACCTTC | CASSEAGGGDGYTF
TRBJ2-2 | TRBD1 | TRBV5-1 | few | TGCGCCAGCAGCTTGGAGGGACAGGGGGCGATCGGGGAGCTGTTTTTT | CASSLEGQGAIGELFF
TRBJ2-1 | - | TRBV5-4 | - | TGTGCCAGCAGCTTGGGGGGCCTAAGCTCCTACAATGAGCAGTTCTTC | CASSLGGLSSYNEQFF
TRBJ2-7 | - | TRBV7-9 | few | TGTGCCAGCAGCTTACGACAGCAGGATTACGAGCAGTACTTC | CASSLRQQDYEQYF
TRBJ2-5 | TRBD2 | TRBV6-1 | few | TGTGCCAGCAGTGAAGGGTTAGCGGGTTGGCCCGGTACCCAGTACTTC | CASSEGLAGWPGTQYF
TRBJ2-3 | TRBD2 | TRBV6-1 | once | TGTGCCAGCAGTGAAGCTCTAGCGGATAGCACAGATACGCAGTATTTT | CASSEALADSTDTQYF
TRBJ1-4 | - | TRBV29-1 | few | TGCAGCGGGGTGGAGGCTAATGAAAAACTGTTTTTT | CSGVEANEKLFF
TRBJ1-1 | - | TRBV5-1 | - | TGCGCCAGCAGCTTGGACCTCAACTCGAACACTGAAGCTTTCTTT | CASSLDLNSNTEAFF
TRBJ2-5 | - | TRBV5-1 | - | TGCGCCAGCAGCCCGAGGGCGGAAGAGACCCAGTACTTC | CASSPRAEETQYF
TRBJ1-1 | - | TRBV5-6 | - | TGTGCCAGCAGCTTGGGTGGCAAGGGGCGGGGAGGCACTGAAGCTTTCTTT | CASSLGGKGRGGTEAFF
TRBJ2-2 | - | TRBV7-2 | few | TGTGCCAGCAGCCCCTACGAGGCCGGGGAGCTGTTTTTT | CASSPYEAGELFF
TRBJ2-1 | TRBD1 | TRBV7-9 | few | TGTGCCAGCAGCTTAGGGGGACAGGTCTACAATGAGCAGTTCTTC | CASSLGGQVYNEQFF
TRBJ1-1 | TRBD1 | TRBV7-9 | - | TGTGCCAGCAGCTTGCAGGGGGCGAACACTGAAGCTTTCTTT | CASSLQGANTEAFF
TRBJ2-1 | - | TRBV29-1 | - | TGCAGCGTTGGGGAACGCCTTCAGGGTGAGCAGTTCTTC | CSVGERLQGEQFF
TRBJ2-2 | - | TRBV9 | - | TGTGCCAGCAGGATTAGAGAGGGCGCCGGGGAGCTGTTTTTT | CASRIREGAGELFF
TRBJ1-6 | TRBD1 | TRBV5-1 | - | TGCGCCAGCAGCTCCGGGACAGACTATACATCACCCCTCCACTTT | CASSSGTDYTSPLHF
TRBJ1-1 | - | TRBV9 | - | TGTGCCAGCACTCTCCAGGAGGTAGGGAACACTGAAGCTTTCTTT | CASTLQEVGNTEAFF
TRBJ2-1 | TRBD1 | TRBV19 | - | TGTGCCAGTAATGACAGGGACTCCTACAATGAGCAGTTCTTC | CASNDRDSYNEQFF
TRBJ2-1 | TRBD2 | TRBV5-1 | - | TGCGCCAGCAGCGCGTCCTGGCGGGGGAGTCTCCAAGCTACCTACAATGAGCAGTTCTTC | CASSASWRGSLQATYNEQFF
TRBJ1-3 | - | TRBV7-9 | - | TGTGCCAGCAGCGAGGACAGCTTAGGAAACACCATATATTTT | CASSEDSLGNTIYF
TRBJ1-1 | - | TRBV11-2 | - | TGTGCCAGCAGCTTAGCCATCTGGGCTGGGAACACTGAAGCTTTCTTT | CASSLAIWAGNTEAFF
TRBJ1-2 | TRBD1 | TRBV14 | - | TGTGCCAGCAGCCAAGATAGGACAGGGTTTGGAGTAACCTTC | CASSQDRTGFGVTF
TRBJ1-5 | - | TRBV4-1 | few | TGCGCCAGCAGCCAAGATTCGGGGGGCAATCAGCCCCAGCATTTT | CASSQDSGGNQPQHF
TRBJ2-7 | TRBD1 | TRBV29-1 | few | TGCAGCGTTGAGGATGGACAGGGCCCTTCCTACGAGCAGTACTTC | CSVEDGQGPSYEQYF
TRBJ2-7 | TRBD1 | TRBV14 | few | TGTGCCAGCAGCCAAGATGTGGGGACAGGGCAGAACGAGCAGTACTTC | CASSQDVGTGQNEQYF
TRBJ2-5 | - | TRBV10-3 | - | TGTGCCATCAGTGAGTCCCCAGACCAAGAGACCCAGTACTTC | CAISESPDQETQYF
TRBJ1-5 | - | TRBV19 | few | TGTGCCAGTAGTATAGAACACACGTTTCAGCCCCAGCATTTT | CASSIEHTFQPQHF
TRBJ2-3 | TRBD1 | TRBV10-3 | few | TGTGCCATCGGGGACAGGGGTGAAGATACGCAGTATTTT | CAIGDRGEDTQYF
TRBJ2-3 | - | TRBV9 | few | TGTGCCAGCAGCGTAGCCCCCAGGGCAGATACGCAGTATTTT | CASSVAPRADTQYF
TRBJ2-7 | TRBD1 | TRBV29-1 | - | TGCAGCGTTGATTCGGGACAGGGGAGGTCCTACGAGCAGTACTTC | CSVDSGQGRSYEQYF
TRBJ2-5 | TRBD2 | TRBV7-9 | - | TGTGCCAGCAGCCCAAGCGGGAGTTCACAGACCCAGTACTTC | CASSPSGSSQTQYF
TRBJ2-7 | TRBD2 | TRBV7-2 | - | TGTGCCAGCAGCTCCTCACCGGGACTAGCGTTCTACGAGCAGTACTTC | CASSSSPGLAFYEQYF